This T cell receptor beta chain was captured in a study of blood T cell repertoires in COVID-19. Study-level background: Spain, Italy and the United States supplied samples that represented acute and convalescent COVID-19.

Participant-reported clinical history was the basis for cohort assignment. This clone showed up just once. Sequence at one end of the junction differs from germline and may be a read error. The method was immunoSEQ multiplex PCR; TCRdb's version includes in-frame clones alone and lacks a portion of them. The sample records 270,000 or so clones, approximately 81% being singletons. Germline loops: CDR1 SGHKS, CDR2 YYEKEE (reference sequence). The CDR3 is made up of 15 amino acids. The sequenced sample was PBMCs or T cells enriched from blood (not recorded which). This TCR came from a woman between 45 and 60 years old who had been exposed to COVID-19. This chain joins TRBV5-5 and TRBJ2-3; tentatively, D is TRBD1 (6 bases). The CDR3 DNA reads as TGTGCCAGCAGCCATACTTGGGGGCACACAGGTACGCAGTATTTT. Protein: CASSHTWGHTGTQYF. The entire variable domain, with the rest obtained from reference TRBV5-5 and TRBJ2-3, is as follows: DAGVTQSPTHLIKTRGQQVTLRCSPISGHKSVSWYQQVLGQGPQFIFQYYEKEERGRGNFPDRFSARQFPNYSSELNVNALLLGDSALYLCASSHTWGHTGTQYFGPGTRLTVL.